The source of this TCR beta chain is a study of cytomegalovirus exposure and HLA in healthy donors. The overall study: The study placed less than 90% of its 350 to 400 genotyped donors in the Caucasian-associated ancestry cluster.

In regard to this clone: Its antigen remains unidentified.

Study conclusions and caveats: Later work found most CMV-associated TCR beta chains apparently HLA-restricted. TCR beta chains associated with HLA were, in a later analysis, more clonally expanded than equally common others. Associated with cytomegalovirus, according to the listing, were fewer than 200 TCR beta chains.

Germline V gene data show CDR1 as MNHEY and CDR2 as SVGAGI. The CDR3 sequence is 14 residues long. The V gene lost 4 bases and the J gene lost 4 bases, with 13 bases spanning the gap. PCR involved 60 Vbeta and 13 Jbeta primers. The assay was immunoSEQ multiplex PCR, and TCRdb's table has in-frame clones only and misses some. This sample has about 190,000 clones, with approximately 85% found just once. The genes are TRBV6-5 and TRBJ1-2; no clear D. Sequencing used PBMCs. The sequence was collected from a woman aged 18 to 35 in good health and CMV-seronegative. The CDR3 protein is CASSSFERGYGYTF. The CDR3 DNA reads as TGTGCCAGCAGTTCCTTCGAACGGGGCTATGGCTACACCTTC.